One sample yielded the 3 T cell receptor beta chains listed below, sequenced in a study of blood T cell repertoires in COVID-19. The assay was immunoSEQ multiplex PCR, and TCRdb's table has in-frame clones only and misses some. In the table there are fewer than 300,000 clones, approximately 86% of which are singletons. Source material: peripheral blood. The receptors were sampled from a human donor with COVID-19, enrolled during active disease. The donor label of this sample is uncertain.

The genes are TRBV7-8 and TRBJ2-6, with TRBD2 as a possible D gene (6 bases). With 1 base removed from V and 4 bases from J, the gap between germline ends came to 8 bases. The germline V gene encodes CDR1 SGHVS and CDR2 FQNEAQ. The CDR3 totals 15 residues. The CDR3 reads CASSLGGEGANVLTF. The DNA of the CDR3 is TGTGCCAGCAGCTTAGGGGGGGAAGGGGCCAACGTCCTGACTTTC.

This clone was observed once. The chain links TRBV28 to TRBJ2-7, with 8 bases matching TRBD1. The CDR3 loop spans 14 amino acids. V dropped 6 bases and J dropped 6; count of bases not matched to a gene: 10. Germline CDR1 is MDHEN and CDR2 is SYDVKM. The CDR3 loop is CASRPPGQVFEQYF. The CDR3 DNA reads as TGTGCCAGCAGACCTCCGGGACAGGTTTTCGAGCAGTACTTC.

This sequence joins TRBV30 and TRBJ1-4; D perhaps matches TRBD1 (5 bases). The CDR3 consists of 13 residues. Germline V gene lookup returns CDR1 GTSNPN and CDR2 SVGIG (reference sequence). V was pared by 0 bases and J by 5 bases, with 7 bases between. CDR3 coding DNA: TGTGCCTGGAGTGTACAGGAGAATGAAAAACTGTTTTTT. This translates into CAWSVQENEKLFF.